This TCR beta chain was captured in a study of T cell repertoires in cytomegalovirus infection. Whole-study context: Matching HLA type, along with CMV infection, was indicated by public TCR beta signatures.

As regards this clonotype: The antigen remains undetermined.

In germline, CDR1 is MNHEY, CDR2 SMNVEV (reference sequence). The CDR3 runs 15 residues. J was trimmed by 8 bases and V by 5 bases; bases with no gene match: 11. TCRdb reprocessed the reads with MiXCR, giving one entry per CDR3 protein. The table shows 700,000 to 950,000 distinct CDR3 sequences, with 30% to 35% occurring only once. This sequence originates from a human donor in good health (CMV status not recorded). Some clones in this sample may be carry-over from other donors' samples. V usage is TRBV27 and J usage is TRBJ2-1; TRBD1 agrees at 8 bases. This specimen consisted of cultured CD8+ T cells from PBMCs, obtained from culture after CMV antigen stimulation. The CDR3 is CASSPRTGLGDEQFF. As DNA, the CDR3 is TGTGCCAGCAGTCCACGGACAGGGCTTGGGGATGAGCAGTTCTTC.